This entry describes one TCR beta chain. Its target is not known. This entry comes from a study of T cell responses to AZD1222 COVID-19 vaccine. Overall study findings and caveats: Among vaccine-associated CD4 TCRs, coverage spanned spike, with dominance at 160-218 and 743-854. Two AZD1222 administrations were followed by greater Spike-specific TCR breadth and depth. Among spike-specific TCRs, nearly half reportedly target unmutated variant regions. It was only five to seven AZD1222 recipients who were seropositive at baseline.

The germline gives CDR1 LGHNA, CDR2 YSLEER. Between the trimmed V and J ends, which lost 0 bases and 7 bases, there was a span of 18 bases. The CDR3 contains 16 residues. The method was immunoSEQ multiplex PCR; TCRdb's version includes in-frame clones alone and lacks a portion of them. Counted here are about 130,000 clones, roughly 92% occurring once; the ten biggest clones make up around 1.1%. V and J are TRBV4-3 and TRBJ1-1; weak D call: TRBD1 (6 bases). This TCR came from an adult who received the AZD1222 COVID-19 vaccine. Sequenced material: peripheral blood, taken 28 days after the second AZD1222 dose. The DNA of the CDR3 is TGCGCCAGCAGCCAAGATCTTATGGGGGGCTTCAGTGAAGCTTTCTTT. Its translation is CASSQDLMGGFSEAFF.